This passage covers 5 T cell receptor beta chains from one sample sequenced in a study of T cell responses to AZD1222 COVID-19 vaccine. Profiled with immunoSEQ multiplex PCR; TCRdb holds only in-frame clones, not every one. This sample has tens of thousands of clones, with about 82% found just once. The sequencing here drew on peripheral blood, taken on day 0 of AZD1222 vaccination. The receptors were gathered from an adult in good health.

This chain connects TRBV13 to TRBJ1-1; 7 bases are a match to TRBD1. Germline trimming cut 5 bases from V and 5 bases from J; bases unmatched to any gene: 14. This CDR3 is built from 16 residues. Germline CDR1 reads PRHDT; CDR2 reads FYEKMQ (reference sequence). CDR3 DNA: TGTGCCAGCAGCCTGGCTGTGACTCAGGGGGTAACTGAAGCTTTCTTT. Translation gives CASSLAVTQGVTEAFF.

CDR3 nucleotides: TGTGCCAGCAGCCAAGATTCGAGACAGGGCCGGGATACGCAGTATTTT. Its protein is CASSQDSRQGRDTQYF. The gene calls are TRBV14 and TRBJ2-3; 7 bases agree with TRBD1. Looked up from germline, CDR1 is SGHDN and CDR2 is FVKESK. With 0 bases clipped from V and 6 bases from J, the junction kept 9 bases outside the gene matches. This CDR3 has 16 residues.

The chain combines TRBV5-4 with TRBJ1-2, with D uncertain. V shed 0 bases and J shed 1 base, with 7 bases lying between them. Germline CDR1 is SGHNT and CDR2 is YYREEE (reference sequence). The CDR3 sequence is 14 residues long. Here the CDR3 reads CASSLGQFNYGYTF. In DNA form, the CDR3 reads TGTGCCAGCAGCTTGGGCCAGTTTAACTATGGCTACACCTTC.

The chain carries TRBV28 and TRBJ2-1, with 7 bases aligning to TRBD2. CDR3 length: 15 residues. Germline CDR1 and CDR2: MDHEN and SYDVKM. J lost 3 bases, V lost 4 bases, and 6 bases had no gene match. The CDR3 loop is CASSSLRDYYNEQFF. DNA of the CDR3: TGTGCCAGCAGTTCTCTCCGGGACTACTACAATGAGCAGTTCTTC.

Details on this clone: The junction departs from germline at one end; a sequencing error may be responsible. The chain couples TRBV2 to TRBJ1-1; possible D gene TRBD1, 6 bases. The CDR3 extends over 13 amino acids. The germline V gene encodes CDR1 SNHLY and CDR2 FYNNEI. CDR3 DNA sequence: TGTACCAGCAGTGAAGGGGGGGGAACTGAAGCTTTCTTT. This codes for CTSSEGGGTEAFF.